This T cell receptor beta chain is from a study of T cell responses to AZD1222 COVID-19 vaccine. The study, taken as a whole, reports: Spike-specific TCRs gained breadth and depth after people received two AZD1222 doses. Baseline seropositivity occurred in only a handful of AZD1222 recipients. Clonal diversity may have been underestimated in mostly white British donors. Sampling captured repertoires only after the peak T cell response.

As regards this clone: Its antigen is unidentified.

This CDR3 has 15 residues. V was pared by 2 bases and J by 8 bases, with 8 bases of the junction left unmatched. Germline loops: CDR1 MGHDK, CDR2 SYGVNS. Profiling relied on immunoSEQ multiplex PCR, and the TCRdb table lists in-frame clones only, not all of them. Here the sample spans about 140,000 clones, approximately 90% being singletons. The receptor's source is an adult in good health. Material: peripheral blood, obtained on day 0 of AZD1222 vaccination. The chain couples TRBV25-1 to TRBJ2-1, with TRBD1 matching 8 bases. The CDR3 DNA follows: TGTGCCAGCAGTGAAAAGACGGACAGGGTGGATGAGCAGTTCTTC. Translated: CASSEKTDRVDEQFF.